Sequencing of this T cell receptor beta chain was carried out in a study of PD-L1 blockade in urothelial cancer (dated by TCRdb to about 2017). At the level of the whole study: All patients started therapy around 2014 and received atezolizumab 1,200 mg intravenously every 3 weeks. About 90% of the roughly 29 patients were males with bladder-origin urothelial cancer, and 18 of 29 reported a prior smoking history. An ECOG performance status of 0 or 1 was recorded for the patients, and 0 to 3 prior chemotherapy regimens had been received by the patients. Blood samples were analyzed at two time points: 3 weeks after treatment start (second dose) and 6 weeks after treatment start. Blood samples yielded a median of around 150,000 T cells and roughly 83,000 unique TCRs, with median clonality 0.080. Somatic, immune and clinical correlates of response to PD-L1 blockade with atezolizumab in urothelial cancer were the focus of an exploratory multi-omic analysis. TCR sequencing covered pretreatment tumor samples and matched, serially collected peripheral blood taken before and after atezolizumab treatment. Progression-free survival longer than 6 months counted as durable clinical benefit, and TCR features were additionally tested against both progression-free and overall survival. In the same patients, whole exome sequencing and RNA sequencing of pretreatment tumors were performed in addition to TCR sequencing. Durable clinical benefit was achieved by nine patients and was not achieved by 20 patients. Twenty-nine patients had pretreatment blood TCR-seq, approximately 24 had at least one posttreatment blood collection, and approximately 24 had tumor TCR-seq. Overall study results and their limits: Because the sample size was small (n = 29) and many of the analyses were exploratory, the results are meant to be hypothesis-generating. Greater expansion of tumor-associated TCR clones in peripheral blood 3 weeks after the start of treatment was observed in patients with durable benefit (n ≈ 22, p = 0.022). Improved progression-free and overall survival was found to be associated with pretreatment peripheral blood TCR clonality below the median.

The intended sense of this specimen's time point label: pretreatment peripheral blood. The cohort comprised around 30 patients with locally advanced or metastatic urothelial carcinoma treated at Memorial Sloan Kettering on a trial protocol. Peripheral blood mononuclear cells were collected pretreatment and during treatment, with between 1 and 8 total time points per patient. The Qiagen DNeasy Blood extraction kit was used to purify genomic DNA from total PBMCs and tumor samples. PBMCs were collected pretreatment and during treatment, and were isolated and stored as previously described. From a lookup of the germline V gene, CDR1 and CDR2 are MGHRA and YSYEKL. The CDR3 spans 14 residues, from the cysteine through the phenylalanine. The DNA shown is the 42-base CDR3, in frame from base 1. V loses 1 base of germline sequence and J loses 7 bases, and the interval between the two ends is 11 bases. Each PCR received spiked-in synthetic TCR analog templates so that absolute template abundance could be estimated from read counts. TCRbeta CDR3 regions were amplified from genomic DNA with bias-controlled V and J gene primers using the immunoSEQ assay. Rearranged TCRbeta segments were sequenced at approximately 20X coverage. The source study handled its data this way. Clustering was used to correct sequencing errors, and CDR3s were annotated against IMGT so that V, D and J genes could be assigned. Downstream analyses used only productive TCRbeta rearrangements, leaving out any out-of-frame or stop-codon sequences. Clonality was computed as one minus Shannon entropy normalized by the log of the number of unique productive sequences. Fisher's exact test with Benjamini-Hochberg correction, at a threshold of adjusted p below 0.01, was used to find clones that differed between time points or between blood and tumor. In its TCRdb copy, this immuneACCESS table keeps in-frame sequences only and misses some clones. Where compared with another copy, unresolved V genes explain less than half of these, and the others have no known cause. That table is the source of V, J and clone size, and D and trimming were worked out from the DNA. In this sample the table shows some 46,000 clones, 70% to 90% of which occur a single time. The leading ten clones occupy about 16% of the sample.

For this clone: Its antigen has not been determined. Qualities for individual bases were not recorded, and no much larger clone is one base off.

The chain uses TRBV4-1 and TRBJ1-5, with the D segment identity uncertain. This specimen consisted of PBMCs, obtained around atezolizumab (anti-PD-L1) treatment. The sequence derives from a man in his sixties with urothelial cancer. CDR3 protein: CASSQAESKQPQHF. The DNA reads TGCGCCAGCAGCCAAGCGGAGTCTAAGCAGCCCCAGCATTTT.